Listed here is a single TCR beta chain. The PCR was carried out with 60 Vbeta primers and 13 Jbeta primers. Assay used: immunoSEQ multiplex PCR; TCRdb lists only in-frame clones, some missing. The data show 150,000 to 200,000 clones, with approximately 80% seen just once and approximately 1% held by the top ten. This entry is derived from a study of cytomegalovirus exposure and HLA in healthy donors. V gave up 4 bases and J gave up 12 bases, with 12 bases separating them. CDR1 and CDR2 (germline): SQVTM, ANQGSEA. The CDR3 is made up of 10 amino acids. The chain is built from TRBV29-1 and TRBJ2-5; D remains ambiguous. The TCR comes from a woman aged 40 to 49 in good health and CMV-seronegative. Material: PBMCs. In nucleotides, the CDR3 is TGCAGCGTTGGAAAGACACCGGAGTACTTC. Protein product: CSVGKTPEYF. Drawing the rest from reference TRBV29-1 and TRBJ2-5, the complete variable domain is SAVISQKPSRDICQRGTSLTIQCQVDSQVTMMFWYRQQPGQSLTLIATANQGSEATYESGFVIDKFPISRPNLTFSTLTVSNMSPEDSSIYLCSVGKTPEYFGPGTRLLVL.